The subject of this entry is one T cell receptor (beta chain). Its antigen is not identified. This entry is derived from a study of monozygotic twins with inflammatory bowel disease. Study outcomes and limitations: Part of the variability in patient repertoires may have come from differing immunosuppressive treatments.

The germline V gene has CDR1 SGHRS and CDR2 YFSETQ. The CDR3 has 14 amino acids. From the 5' RACE reads, TCRdb lists one entry per CDR3 protein and no DNA. In all, the sample yields approximately 400,000 distinct CDR3 sequences. The V and J genes are TRBV5-1 and TRBJ2-7; TCRdb designates TRBD2, a call that cannot be tested without DNA. This receptor was identified in a human donor with ulcerative colitis or Crohn's disease, or a healthy co-twin of an affected twin (not recorded which). Source material: blood. CDR3 in amino acids: CASSLIQRGDEQYF.